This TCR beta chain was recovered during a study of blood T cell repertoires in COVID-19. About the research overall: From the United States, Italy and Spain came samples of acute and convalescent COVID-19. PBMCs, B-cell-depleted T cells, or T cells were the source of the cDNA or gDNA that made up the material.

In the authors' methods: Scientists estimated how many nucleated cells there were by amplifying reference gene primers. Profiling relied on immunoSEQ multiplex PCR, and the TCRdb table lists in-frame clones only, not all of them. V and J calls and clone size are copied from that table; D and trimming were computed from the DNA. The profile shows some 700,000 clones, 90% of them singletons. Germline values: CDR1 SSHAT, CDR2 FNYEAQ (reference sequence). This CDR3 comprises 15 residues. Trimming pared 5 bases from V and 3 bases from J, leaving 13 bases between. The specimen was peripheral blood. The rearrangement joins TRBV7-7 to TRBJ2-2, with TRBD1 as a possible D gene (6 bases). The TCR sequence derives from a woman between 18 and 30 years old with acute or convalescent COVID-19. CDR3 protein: CASSPSRGDTGELFF. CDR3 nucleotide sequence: TGTGCCAGCAGCCCCTCCAGGGGTGACACCGGGGAGCTGTTTTTT.